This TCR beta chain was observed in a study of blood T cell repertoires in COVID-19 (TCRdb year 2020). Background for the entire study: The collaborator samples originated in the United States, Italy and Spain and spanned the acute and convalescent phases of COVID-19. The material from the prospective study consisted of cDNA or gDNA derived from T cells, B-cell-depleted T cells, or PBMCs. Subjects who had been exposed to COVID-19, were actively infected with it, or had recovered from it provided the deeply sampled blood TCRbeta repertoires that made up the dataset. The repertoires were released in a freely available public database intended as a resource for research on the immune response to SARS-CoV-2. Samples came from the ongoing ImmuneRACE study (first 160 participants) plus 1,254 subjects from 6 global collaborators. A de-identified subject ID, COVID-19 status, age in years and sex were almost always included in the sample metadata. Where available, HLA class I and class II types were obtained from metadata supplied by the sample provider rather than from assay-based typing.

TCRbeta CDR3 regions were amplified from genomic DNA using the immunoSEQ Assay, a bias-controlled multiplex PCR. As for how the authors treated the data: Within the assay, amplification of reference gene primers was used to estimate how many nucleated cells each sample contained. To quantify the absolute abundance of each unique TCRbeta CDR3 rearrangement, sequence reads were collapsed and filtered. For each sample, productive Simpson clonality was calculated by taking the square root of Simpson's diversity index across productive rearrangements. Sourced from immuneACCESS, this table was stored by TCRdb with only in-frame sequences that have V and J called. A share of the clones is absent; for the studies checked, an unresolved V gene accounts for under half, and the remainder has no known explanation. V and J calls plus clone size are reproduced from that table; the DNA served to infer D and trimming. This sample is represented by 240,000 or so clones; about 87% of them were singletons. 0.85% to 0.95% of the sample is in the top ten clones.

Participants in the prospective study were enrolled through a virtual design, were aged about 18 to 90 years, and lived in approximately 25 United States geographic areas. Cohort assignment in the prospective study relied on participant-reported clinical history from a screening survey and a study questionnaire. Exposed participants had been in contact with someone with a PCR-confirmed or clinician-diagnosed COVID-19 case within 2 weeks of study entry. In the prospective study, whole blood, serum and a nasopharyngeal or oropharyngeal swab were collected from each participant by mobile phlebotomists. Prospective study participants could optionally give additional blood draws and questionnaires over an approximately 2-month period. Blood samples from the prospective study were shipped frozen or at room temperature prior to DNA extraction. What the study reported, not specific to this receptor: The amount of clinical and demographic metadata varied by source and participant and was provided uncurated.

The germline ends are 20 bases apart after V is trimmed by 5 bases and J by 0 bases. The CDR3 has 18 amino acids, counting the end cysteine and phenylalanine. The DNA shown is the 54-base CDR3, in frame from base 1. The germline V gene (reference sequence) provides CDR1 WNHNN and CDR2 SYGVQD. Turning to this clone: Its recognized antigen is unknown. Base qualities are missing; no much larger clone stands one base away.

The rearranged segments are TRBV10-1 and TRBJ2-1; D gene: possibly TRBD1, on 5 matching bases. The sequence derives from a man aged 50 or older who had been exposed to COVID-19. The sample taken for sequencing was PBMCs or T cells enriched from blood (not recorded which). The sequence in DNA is TGCGCCAGCAGTATCAAAGGACCACAGACAGACTCCTACAATGAGCAGTTCTTC. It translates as CASSIKGPQTDSYNEQFF.